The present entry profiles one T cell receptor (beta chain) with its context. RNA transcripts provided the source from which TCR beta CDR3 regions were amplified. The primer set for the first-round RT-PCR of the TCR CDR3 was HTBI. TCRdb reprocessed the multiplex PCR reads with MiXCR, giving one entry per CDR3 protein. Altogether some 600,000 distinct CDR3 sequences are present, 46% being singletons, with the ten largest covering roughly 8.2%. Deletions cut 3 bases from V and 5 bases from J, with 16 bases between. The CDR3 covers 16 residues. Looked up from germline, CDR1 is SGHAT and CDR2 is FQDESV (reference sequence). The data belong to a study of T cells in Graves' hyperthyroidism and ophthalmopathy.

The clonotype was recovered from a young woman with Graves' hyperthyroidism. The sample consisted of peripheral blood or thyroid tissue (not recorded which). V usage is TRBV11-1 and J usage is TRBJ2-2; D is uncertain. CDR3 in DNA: TGTGCCAGCAGCTTCGTTAGTGGCCCTTTGACCGGGGAGCTGTTTTTT. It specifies CASSFVSGPLTGELFF.